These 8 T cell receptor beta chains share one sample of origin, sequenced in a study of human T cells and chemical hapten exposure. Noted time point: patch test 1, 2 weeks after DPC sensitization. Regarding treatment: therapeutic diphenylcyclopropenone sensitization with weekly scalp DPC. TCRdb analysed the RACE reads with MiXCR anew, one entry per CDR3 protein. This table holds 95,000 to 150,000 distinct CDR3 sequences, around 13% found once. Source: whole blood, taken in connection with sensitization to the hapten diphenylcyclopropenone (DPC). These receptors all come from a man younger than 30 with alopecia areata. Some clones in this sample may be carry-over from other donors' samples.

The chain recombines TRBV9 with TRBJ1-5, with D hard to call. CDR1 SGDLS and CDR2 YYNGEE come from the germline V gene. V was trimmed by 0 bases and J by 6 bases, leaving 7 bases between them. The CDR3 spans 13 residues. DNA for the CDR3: TGTGCCAGCAGCGTAGTGGGGATTCAGCCCCAGCATTTT. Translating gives CASSVVGIQPQHF.

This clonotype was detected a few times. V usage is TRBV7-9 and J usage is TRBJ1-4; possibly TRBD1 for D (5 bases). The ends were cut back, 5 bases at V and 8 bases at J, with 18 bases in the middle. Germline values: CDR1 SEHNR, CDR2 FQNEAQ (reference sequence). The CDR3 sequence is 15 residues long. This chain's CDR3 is CASSTLRVDSEKLFF. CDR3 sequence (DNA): TGTGCCAGCAGCACACTCAGGGTAGACTCCGAAAAACTGTTTTTT. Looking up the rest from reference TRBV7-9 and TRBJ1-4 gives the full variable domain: DTGVSQNPRHKITKRGQNVTFRCDPISEHNRLYWYRQTLGQGPEFLTYFQNEAQLEKSRLLSDRFSAERPKGSFSTLEIQRTEQGDSAMYLCASSTLRVDSEKLFFGSGTQLSVL.

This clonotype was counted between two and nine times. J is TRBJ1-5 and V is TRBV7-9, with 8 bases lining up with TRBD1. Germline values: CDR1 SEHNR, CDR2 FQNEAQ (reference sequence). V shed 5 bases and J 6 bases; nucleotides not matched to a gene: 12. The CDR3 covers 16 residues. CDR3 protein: CASSTSTGVEGQPQHF. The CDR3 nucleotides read TGTGCCAGCAGCACATCGACAGGGGTTGAGGGTCAGCCCCAGCATTTT.

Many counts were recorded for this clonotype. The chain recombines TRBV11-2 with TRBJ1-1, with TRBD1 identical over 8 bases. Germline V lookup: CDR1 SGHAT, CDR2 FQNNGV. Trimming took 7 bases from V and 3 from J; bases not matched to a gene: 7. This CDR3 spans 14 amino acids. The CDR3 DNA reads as TGTGCCAGCACCAAGGACAGGGTCGACACTGAAGCTTTCTTT. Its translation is CASTKDRVDTEAFF.

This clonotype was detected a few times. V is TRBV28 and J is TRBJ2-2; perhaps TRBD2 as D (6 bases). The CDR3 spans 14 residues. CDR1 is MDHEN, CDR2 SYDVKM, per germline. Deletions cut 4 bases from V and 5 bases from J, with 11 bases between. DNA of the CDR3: TGTGCCAGCAGTTCGGGACTCCCTACCGGGGAGCTGTTTTTT. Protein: CASSSGLPTGELFF.

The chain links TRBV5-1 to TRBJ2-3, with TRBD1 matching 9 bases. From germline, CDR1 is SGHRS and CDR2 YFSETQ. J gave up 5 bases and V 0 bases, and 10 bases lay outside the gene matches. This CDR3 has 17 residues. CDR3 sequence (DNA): TGCGCCAGCAGCTTGGCACAACCCGGACAGGGGAAAGATACGCAGTATTTT. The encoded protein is CASSLAQPGQGKDTQYF.

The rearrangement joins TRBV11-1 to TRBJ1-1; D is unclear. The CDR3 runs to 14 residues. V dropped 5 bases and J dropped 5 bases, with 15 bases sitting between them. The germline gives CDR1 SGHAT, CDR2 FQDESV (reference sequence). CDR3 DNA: TGTGCCAGCAGCGCGGTCCAGGCGATGACTGAAGCTTTCTTT. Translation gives CASSAVQAMTEAFF.

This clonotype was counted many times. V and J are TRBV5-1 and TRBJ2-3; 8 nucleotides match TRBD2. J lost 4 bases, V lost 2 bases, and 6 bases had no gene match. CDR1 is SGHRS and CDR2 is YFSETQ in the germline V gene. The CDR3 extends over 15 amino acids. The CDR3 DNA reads TGCGCCAGCAGCTTAGCGGGGGCCGATCCAGATACGCAGTATTTT. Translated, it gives CASSLAGADPDTQYF.